The sequence of this TCR beta chain was determined in a study of blood T cells in healthy people across ages. A J-beta primer mix and a sample-barcoded 5' primer were used in a second PCR of roughly 6 to 11 cycles. Each cDNA molecule was tagged by a template-switch adaptor with 12 random nucleotides. TCRdb analysed the 5' RACE reads with MiXCR anew, one entry per CDR3 protein. The profile shows hundreds of thousands of distinct CDR3 sequences, more than 25% of them singletons. Trimming removed 1 base from V and 2 bases from J, with 1 base in between. Germline-derived CDR1 and CDR2 are SGHAT and FQNNGV. The CDR3 extends over 12 amino acids. This clonotype was detected many times. Donors were systemically healthy Caucasian individuals from Russia aged roughly 6 to 90 years.

This sequence joins TRBV11-2 and TRBJ2-3; D gene unclear. Sequencing was done on a sample of blood. The TCR comes from a woman aged 80 or older in good health. The CDR3 DNA follows: TGTGCCAGCAGCTTAGTCACAGATACGCAGTATTTT. Amino acid sequence: CASSLVTDTQYF.